Listed below are T cell receptor beta chains from one sample, sequenced in a study of blood T cell repertoires in COVID-19. Generated by immunoSEQ multiplex PCR, the TCRdb table keeps only in-frame clones and is missing some. The sample holds fewer than 120,000 clones, 88% seen once. Sequenced input: peripheral blood. All receptors derive from a woman in her 50s with acute or convalescent COVID-19. The CDR3 runs from the conserved cysteine through the conserved F or W. A D gene is named only where the DNA matches it firmly. Only some rows state a clone size, as once, few, many or a class for expanded clones.

TRBV5-1	TRBJ2-3	once	TRBD2	TGCGCCAGCAGCTTGGCGGGAGGGCCGGGAGATACGCAGTATTTT	CASSLAGGPGDTQYF
TRBV6-5	TRBJ2-7	NA	NA	TGTGCCAGCACCGACAGTTACGAGCAGTACTTC	CASTDSYEQYF
TRBV3-1/TRBV3-2	TRBJ1-6	NA	TRBD1	TGTGCCAGCAGCCAAGGTGGACAGGGGAATTCACCCCTCCACTTT	CASSQGGQGNSPLHF
TRBV6-6	TRBJ1-4	NA	TRBD1	TGTGCCAGCAGAATCGACAGGGGTGATGAAAAACTGTTTTTT	CASRIDRGDEKLFF
TRBV5-1	TRBJ1-1	NA	NA	TGCGCCAGCAGCTTACCGGGGAACACTGAAGCTTTCTTT	CASSLPGNTEAFF
TRBV5-6	TRBJ1-1	NA	NA	TGTGCCAGCAGCTTGGATCGGGGTAACACTGAAGCTTTCTTT	CASSLDRGNTEAFF
TRBV7-9	TRBJ1-5	NA	TRBD1	TGTGCCAGCAGCCCAATGGACAGGGTTGGGCGTGGCAATCAGCCCCAGCATTTT	CASSPMDRVGRGNQPQHF
TRBV29-1	TRBJ1-1	NA	NA	TGCAGCGTGCAGGACGACAGTGGCACTGAAGCTTTCTTT	CSVQDDSGTEAFF
TRBV6-4	TRBJ1-6	NA	TRBD1	TGTGCCAGCAGTGACTTGATTTGGAGGGACAGGGATAATAATTCACCCCTCCACTTT	CASSDLIWRDRDNNSPLHF
TRBV2	TRBJ1-6	NA	TRBD1	TGTGCCAGCACTGCTTCAGGGGGTCTCTATAATTCACCCCTCCACTTT	CASTASGGLYNSPLHF
TRBV18	TRBJ2-6	once	TRBD1	TGTGCCAGCTCACCGGGGACAGGGAGTACGCGGGCCAACGTCCTGACTTTC	CASSPGTGSTRANVLTF
TRBV18	TRBJ2-1	once	TRBD1	TGTGCCAGCTCACCACCGGGACAGGGGTTCAATGAGCAGTTCTTC	CASSPPGQGFNEQFF
TRBV6-5	TRBJ2-7	NA	NA	TGTGCCAGCAGCCTTTACGAGCAGTACTTC	CASSLYEQYF
TRBV4-1	TRBJ2-4	NA	NA	TGCGCCAGCAGCCAAGAGGACTACCCGGCCAAAAACATTCAGTACTTC	CASSQEDYPAKNIQYF
TRBV5-1	TRBJ2-3	NA	NA	TGCGCCAGCAGCACCGGATCAACCAGGACAGATACGCAGTATTTT	CASSTGSTRTDTQYF
TRBV29-1	TRBJ2-1	NA	NA	TGCAGCGTTCCAGCTAGCTCCTACAATGAGCAGTTCTTC	CSVPASSYNEQFF
TRBV6-1	TRBJ1-2	NA	TRBD1	TGTGCCAGCAGTGAACTGGGGACAGGGGACGGCTACACCTTC	CASSELGTGDGYTF
TRBV20-1	TRBJ1-5	NA	NA	TGCAGTGCCAGTGGGGGGGTCGGCAATCAGCCCCAGCATTTT	CSASGGVGNQPQHF
TRBV3-1/TRBV3-2	TRBJ2-1	NA	TRBD2	TGTGCCAGCAGCCAAGCATGGACTAGAGTCAGTGAGCAGTTCTTC	CASSQAWTRVSEQFF
TRBV2	TRBJ2-1	NA	TRBD2	TGTGCCAGCAGTCTAGCGGGAGCCGGCAATGAGCAGTTCTTC	CASSLAGAGNEQFF
TRBV5-1	TRBJ2-7	NA	TRBD1	TGCGCCAGCAGCTTACAGGGGCCCTACGAGCAGTACTTC	CASSLQGPYEQYF
TRBV19	TRBJ2-3	NA	TRBD2	TGTGCCAGTAGTATGAGGGTAGCGGGAGCGTCAGATACGCAGTATTTT	CASSMRVAGASDTQYF
TRBV7-2	TRBJ2-1	NA	NA	TGTGCCAGCAGCGCCCATCCGACGGTGGGAGGTTACGTTGAGCAGTTCTTC	CASSAHPTVGGYVEQFF
TRBV14	TRBJ1-5	NA	NA	TGTGCCAGCAGCCAAGATTCTAGCCAGCCCCAGCATTTT	CASSQDSSQPQHF
TRBV9	TRBJ1-2	NA	NA	TGTGCCAGCAGCGTAGGGATGGGCCCAGATAACTATGGCTACACCTTC	CASSVGMGPDNYGYTF
TRBV19	TRBJ2-5	NA	NA	TGTGCCAGTAGTCTGACTAGTGGCCAAGAGACCCAGTACTTC	CASSLTSGQETQYF
TRBV6-6	TRBJ2-2	NA	TRBD1	TGTGCCAGCAGTTACCCGGGACAGGGGGCCGGGGAGCTGTTTTTT	CASSYPGQGAGELFF
TRBV5-1	TRBJ1-6	NA	NA	TGCGCCAGCAGCTTGGGAGAGGGTTTTTCACCCCTCCACTTT	CASSLGEGFSPLHF
TRBV28	TRBJ2-7	NA	TRBD2	TGTGCCAGCAGTTTAAGGGCTAGCGGGAGCTACGAGCAGTACTTC	CASSLRASGSYEQYF
TRBV7-2	TRBJ1-2	once	NA	TGTGCCAGCAGCGAAAGGGGCGGAGGGTTTGCCTATGGCTACACCTTC	CASSERGGGFAYGYTF
TRBV15	TRBJ1-1	NA	NA	TGTGCCACCAGCAGAGATAGGAACAGGGCTGTGGTAACTTTCTTT	CATSRDRNRAVVTFF
TRBV5-1	TRBJ1-4	NA	NA	TGCGCCAGCAGCGGACAGCCAACTAATGAAAAACTGTTTTTT	CASSGQPTNEKLFF
TRBV20-1	TRBJ1-5	NA	NA	TGCAGTGCTAGTTTGGGCCAACCTAATCAGCCCCAGCATTTT	CSASLGQPNQPQHF
TRBV5-1	TRBJ2-2	NA	NA	TGCGCCAGCAGCTTGGCCCAGGGCCTGGGCGGGGAGCTGTTTTTT	CASSLAQGLGGELFF
TRBV3-1/TRBV3-2	TRBJ2-5	NA	TRBD2	TGTGCCAGCAGCCAACCTGCTAGCGGACAAGAGACCCAGTACTTC	CASSQPASGQETQYF
TRBV9	TRBJ1-1	NA	NA	TGTGCCAGCAGCGTAGCTAACGGTTTCACTGAAGCTTTCTTT	CASSVANGFTEAFF
TRBV6-5	TRBJ1-2	NA	TRBD1	TGTGCCAGCAGTTACTCGACAGGGAGGGGCTACACCTTC	CASSYSTGRGYTF
TRBV7-6	TRBJ1-1	NA	NA	TGTGCCAGCGGGCGGGGGGAATCAAACACTGAAGCTTTCTTT	CASGRGESNTEAFF
TRBV28	TRBJ2-5	NA	TRBD1	TGTGCCAGCAGAATCGACAGGGCTGAGCTAGAGACCCAGTACTTC	CASRIDRAELETQYF
TRBV7-9	TRBJ1-1	NA	NA	TGTGCCAGCACCCTAACAGGGCCGGGCACTGAAGCTTTCTTT	CASTLTGPGTEAFF